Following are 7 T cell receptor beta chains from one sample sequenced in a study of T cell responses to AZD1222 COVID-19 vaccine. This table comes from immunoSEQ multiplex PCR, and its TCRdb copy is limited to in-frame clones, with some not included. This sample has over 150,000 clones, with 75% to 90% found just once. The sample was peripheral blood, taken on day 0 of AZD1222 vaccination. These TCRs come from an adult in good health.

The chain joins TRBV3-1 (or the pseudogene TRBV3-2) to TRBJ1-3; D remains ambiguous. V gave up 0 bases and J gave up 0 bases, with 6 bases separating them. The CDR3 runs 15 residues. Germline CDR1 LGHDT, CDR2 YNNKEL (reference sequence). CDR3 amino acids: CASSQDSGSGNTIYF. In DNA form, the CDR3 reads TGTGCCAGCAGCCAAGATTCCGGCTCTGGAAACACCATATATTTT.

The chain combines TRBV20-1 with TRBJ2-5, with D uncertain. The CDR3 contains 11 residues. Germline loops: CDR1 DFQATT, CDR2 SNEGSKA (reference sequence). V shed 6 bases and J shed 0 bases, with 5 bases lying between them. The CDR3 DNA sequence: TGCAGTGCCAGGTACCAAGAGACCCAGTACTTC. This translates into CSARYQETQYF.

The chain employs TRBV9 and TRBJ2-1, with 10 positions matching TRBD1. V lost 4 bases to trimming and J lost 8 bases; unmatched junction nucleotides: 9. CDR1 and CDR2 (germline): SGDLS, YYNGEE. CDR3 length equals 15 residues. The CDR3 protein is CASSPEGQGSDEQFF. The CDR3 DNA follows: TGTGCCAGCAGCCCAGAGGGACAGGGGAGCGATGAGCAGTTCTTC. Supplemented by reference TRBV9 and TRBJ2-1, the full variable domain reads DSGVTQTPKHLITATGQRVTLRCSPRSGDLSVYWYQQSLDQGLQFLIQYYNGEERAKGNILERFSAQQFPDLHSELNLSSLELGDSALYFCASSPEGQGSDEQFFGPGTRLTVL.

The CDR3 sequence is CASSMDTYEQYV. The CDR3 region has the DNA TGTGCCAGCAGCATGGACACCTACGAGCAGTACGTC. This rearrangement joins TRBV5-4 to TRBJ2-7; D possibly corresponds to TRBD1 (5 bases). The CDR3 runs 12 residues. Between the trimmed V and J ends, which lost 4 bases and 2 bases, there was a span of 7 bases. Germline V gene data show CDR1 as SGHNT and CDR2 as YYREEE (reference sequence).

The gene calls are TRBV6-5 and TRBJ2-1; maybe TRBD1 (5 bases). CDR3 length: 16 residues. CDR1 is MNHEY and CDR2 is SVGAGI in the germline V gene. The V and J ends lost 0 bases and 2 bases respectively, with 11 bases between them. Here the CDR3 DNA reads TGTGCCAGCAGTTACTCGGCAGGGTATGCCTACAATGAGCAGTTCTTC. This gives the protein CASSYSAGYAYNEQFF.

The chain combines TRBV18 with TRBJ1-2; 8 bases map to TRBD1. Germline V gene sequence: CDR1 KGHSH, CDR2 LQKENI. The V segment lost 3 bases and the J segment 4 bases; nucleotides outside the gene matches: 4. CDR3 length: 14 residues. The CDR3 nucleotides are TGTGCCAGCTCACCCTCGGACAGGGTCTATGGCTACACCTTC. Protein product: CASSPSDRVYGYTF.

CDR3 sequence: CASSAMGGRETQYF. The CDR3, as DNA: TGTGCCAGCAGCGCGATGGGGGGCCGAGAGACCCAGTACTTC. The chain is built from TRBV5-6 and TRBJ2-5; D tentatively reads TRBD1 or TRBD2 (6 bases each). V gave up 4 bases and J gave up 4 bases, with 14 bases separating them. This CDR3 has 14 amino acids. Germline-derived CDR1 and CDR2 are SGHDT and YYEEEE. The full variable domain, completed using reference TRBV5-6 and TRBJ2-5, is DAGVTQSPTHLIKTRGQQVTLRCSPKSGHDTVSWYQQALGQGPQFIFQYYEEEERQRGNFPDRFSGHQFPNYSSELNVNALLLGDSALYLCASSAMGGRETQYFGPGTRLLVL.